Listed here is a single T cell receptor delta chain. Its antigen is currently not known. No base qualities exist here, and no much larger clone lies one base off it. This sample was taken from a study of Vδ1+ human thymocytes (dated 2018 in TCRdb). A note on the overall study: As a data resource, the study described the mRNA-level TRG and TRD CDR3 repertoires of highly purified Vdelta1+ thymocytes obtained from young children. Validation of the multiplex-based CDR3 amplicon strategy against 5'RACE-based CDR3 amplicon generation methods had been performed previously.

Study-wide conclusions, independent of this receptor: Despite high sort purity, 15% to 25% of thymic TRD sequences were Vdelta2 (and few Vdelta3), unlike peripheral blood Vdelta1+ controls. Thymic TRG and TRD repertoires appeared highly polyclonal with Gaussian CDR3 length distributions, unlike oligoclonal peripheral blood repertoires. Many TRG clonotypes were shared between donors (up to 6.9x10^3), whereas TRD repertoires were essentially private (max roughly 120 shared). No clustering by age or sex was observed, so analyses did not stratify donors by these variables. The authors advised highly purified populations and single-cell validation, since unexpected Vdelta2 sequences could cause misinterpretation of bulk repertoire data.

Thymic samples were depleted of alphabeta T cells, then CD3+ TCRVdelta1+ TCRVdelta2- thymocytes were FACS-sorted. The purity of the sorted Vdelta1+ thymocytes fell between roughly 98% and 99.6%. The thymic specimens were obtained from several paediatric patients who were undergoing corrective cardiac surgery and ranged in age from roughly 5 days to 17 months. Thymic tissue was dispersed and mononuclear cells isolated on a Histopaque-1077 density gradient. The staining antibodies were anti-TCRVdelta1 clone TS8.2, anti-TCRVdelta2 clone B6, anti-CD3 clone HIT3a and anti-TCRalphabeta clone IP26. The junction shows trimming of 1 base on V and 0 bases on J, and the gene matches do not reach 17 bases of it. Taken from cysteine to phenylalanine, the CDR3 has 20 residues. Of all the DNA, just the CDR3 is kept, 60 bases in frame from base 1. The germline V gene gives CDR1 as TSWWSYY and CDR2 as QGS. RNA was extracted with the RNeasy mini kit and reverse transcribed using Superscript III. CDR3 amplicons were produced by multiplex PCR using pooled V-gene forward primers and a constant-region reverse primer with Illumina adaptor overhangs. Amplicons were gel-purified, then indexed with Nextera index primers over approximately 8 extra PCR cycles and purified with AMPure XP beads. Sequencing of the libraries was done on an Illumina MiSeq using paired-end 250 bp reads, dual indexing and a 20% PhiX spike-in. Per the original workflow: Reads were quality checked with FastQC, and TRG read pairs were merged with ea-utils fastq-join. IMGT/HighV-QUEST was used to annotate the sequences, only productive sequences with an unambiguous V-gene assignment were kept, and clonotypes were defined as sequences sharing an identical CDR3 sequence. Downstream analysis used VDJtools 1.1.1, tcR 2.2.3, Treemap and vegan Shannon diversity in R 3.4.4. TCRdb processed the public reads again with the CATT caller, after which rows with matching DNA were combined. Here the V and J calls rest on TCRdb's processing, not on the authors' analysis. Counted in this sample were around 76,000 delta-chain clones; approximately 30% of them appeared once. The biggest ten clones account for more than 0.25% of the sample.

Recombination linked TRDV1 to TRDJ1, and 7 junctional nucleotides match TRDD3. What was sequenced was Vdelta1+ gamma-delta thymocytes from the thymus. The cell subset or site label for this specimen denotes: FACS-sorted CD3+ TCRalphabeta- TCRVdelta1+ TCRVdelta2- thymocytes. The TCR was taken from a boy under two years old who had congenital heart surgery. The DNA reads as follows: TGTGCTCTTGGGGAACCCAATCCCCTAACTGGGGCGGTTTACACCGATAAACTCATCTTT. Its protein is CALGEPNPLTGAVYTDKLIF.